This T cell receptor beta chain derives from a study of tumor-infiltrating lymphocytes in oesophageal squamous cell carcinoma (dated by TCRdb to 2016 to 2017). The germline V gene supplies CDR1 SGHTA and CDR2 FQGTGA. Taken from cysteine to phenylalanine, the CDR3 has 15 residues. The CDR3 DNA has 45 bases and is translated from base 1. Receptors were amplified or captured by PCR. The sequencing machine was an Illumina HiSeq 2000. Using fastp at Q25 and MiXCR, TCRdb reprocessed the public reads and kept productive beta chains. Entries that share a CDR3 protein sequence are merged under the most common genes and DNA. The sample table holds some 9,900 distinct CDR3 sequences, of which roughly three fifths were seen once. Together, the top ten hold around 35% of the sample. Comment on this clonotype: Its specific antigen is unknown. No base quality information exists; no much larger clone differs at one position.

The chain joins TRBV7-3 to TRBJ2-3; 9 central bases correspond to TRBD1. TRBJ2-5 matches the DNA end more closely, so the J call is doubtful. The source of this sequence is a male donor with esophageal squamous cell carcinoma. The sample taken for sequencing was esophageal tumor tissue. Read as DNA, the sequence is TGTGCCAGCAGCTTAACCGGGACAGGGCAAGAGACCCAGTACTTC. Translated, it gives CASSLTGTGQETQYF.